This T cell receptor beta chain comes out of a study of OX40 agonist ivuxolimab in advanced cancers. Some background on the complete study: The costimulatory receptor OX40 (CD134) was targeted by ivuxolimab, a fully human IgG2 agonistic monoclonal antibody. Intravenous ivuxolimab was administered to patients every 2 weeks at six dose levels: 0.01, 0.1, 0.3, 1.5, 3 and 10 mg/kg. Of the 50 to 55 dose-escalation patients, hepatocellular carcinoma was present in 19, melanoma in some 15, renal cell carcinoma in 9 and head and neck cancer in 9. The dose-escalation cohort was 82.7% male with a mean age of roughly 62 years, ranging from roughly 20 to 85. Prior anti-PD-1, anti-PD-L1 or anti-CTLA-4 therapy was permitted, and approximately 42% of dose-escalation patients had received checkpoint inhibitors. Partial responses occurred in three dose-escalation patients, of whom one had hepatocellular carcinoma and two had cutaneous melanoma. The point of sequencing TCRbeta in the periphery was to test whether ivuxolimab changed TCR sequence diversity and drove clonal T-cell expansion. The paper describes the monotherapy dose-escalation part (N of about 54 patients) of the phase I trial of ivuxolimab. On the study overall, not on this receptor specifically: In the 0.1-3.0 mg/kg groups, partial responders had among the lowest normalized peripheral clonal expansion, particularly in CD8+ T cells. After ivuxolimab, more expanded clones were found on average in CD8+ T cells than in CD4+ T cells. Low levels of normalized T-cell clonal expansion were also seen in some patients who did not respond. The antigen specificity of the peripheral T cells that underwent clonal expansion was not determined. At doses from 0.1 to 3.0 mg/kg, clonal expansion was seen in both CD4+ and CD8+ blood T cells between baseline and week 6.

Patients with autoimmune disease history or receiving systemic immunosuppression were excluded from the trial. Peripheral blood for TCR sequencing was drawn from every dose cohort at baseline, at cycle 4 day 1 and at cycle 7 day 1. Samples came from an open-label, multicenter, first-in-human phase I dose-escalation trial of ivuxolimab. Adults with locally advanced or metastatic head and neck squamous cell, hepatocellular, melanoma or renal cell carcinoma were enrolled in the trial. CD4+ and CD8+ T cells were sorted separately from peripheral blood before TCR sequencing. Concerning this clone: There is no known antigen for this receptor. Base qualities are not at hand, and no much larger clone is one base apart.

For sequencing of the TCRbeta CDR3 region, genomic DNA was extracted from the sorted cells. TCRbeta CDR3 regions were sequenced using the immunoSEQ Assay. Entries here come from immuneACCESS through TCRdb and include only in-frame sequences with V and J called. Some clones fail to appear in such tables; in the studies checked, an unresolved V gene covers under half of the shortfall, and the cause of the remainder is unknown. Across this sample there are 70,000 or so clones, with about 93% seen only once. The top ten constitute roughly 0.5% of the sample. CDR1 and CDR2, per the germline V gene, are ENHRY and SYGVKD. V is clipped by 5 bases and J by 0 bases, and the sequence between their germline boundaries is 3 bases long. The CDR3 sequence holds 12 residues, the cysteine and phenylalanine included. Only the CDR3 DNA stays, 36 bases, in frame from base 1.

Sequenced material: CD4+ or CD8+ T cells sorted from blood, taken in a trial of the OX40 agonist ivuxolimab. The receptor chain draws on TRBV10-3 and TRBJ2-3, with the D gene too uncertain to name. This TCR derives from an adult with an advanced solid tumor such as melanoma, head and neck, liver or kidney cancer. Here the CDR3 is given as CAISPSTDTQYF. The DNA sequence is TGTGCCATCAGTCCTAGCACAGATACGCAGTATTTT.